This is a list of T cell receptor beta chains from one sample in a study of post-analysis software for immune sequencing data. TCRdb used MiXCR to reprocess the PCR reads, holding one entry per CDR3 protein. Here the sample spans roughly 400,000 distinct CDR3 sequences, approximately 39% being singletons. The source material was blood. These receptors were taken from a girl aged 2 to 10 with multiple sclerosis. Both conserved end residues are part of each CDR3. The D gene is left open where the match is weak. Clone size is given for some rows only: seen once, a few or many times, or a class if the clone is expanded.

J gene: TRBJ2-3
D gene: NA
clone size: NA
V gene: TRBV7-2
CDR3 DNA: TGTGCCAGCAGCTCCGATCCGGGGCCAGAGGAAGCGCGGTATTTT
CDR3 protein: CASSSDPGPEEARYF

J gene: TRBJ1-1
D gene: NA
clone size: NA
V gene: TRBV6-1
CDR3 DNA: TGTGCCAGCACGGGGATACAGTGGGGAGGCACTGAAGCTTTCTTT
CDR3 protein: CASTGIQWGGTEAFF

J gene: TRBJ2-1
D gene: NA
clone size: NA
V gene: TRBV5-1
CDR3 DNA: TGCGCCAGCAGCATTGACGGGGAGGCCCATAACTACAATGAGCAGTTCTTC
CDR3 protein: CASSIDGEAHNYNEQFF

J gene: TRBJ2-1
D gene: TRBD2
clone size: few
V gene: TRBV20-1
CDR3 DNA: TGCAGTGCTAGAGGGGGACTAGCGCCGAACTCCTACAATGAGCAGTTCTTC
CDR3 protein: CSARGGLAPNSYNEQFF

J gene: TRBJ2-1
D gene: TRBD2
clone size: NA
V gene: TRBV7-2
CDR3 DNA: TGTGCCAGCAGCTTAGCGGGGGATAGCGGGAGTAGTGAGCAGTTCTTC
CDR3 protein: CASSLAGDSGSSEQFF

J gene: TRBJ2-7
D gene: NA
clone size: many
V gene: TRBV29-1
CDR3 DNA: TGCAGCGTTGACTGGGGGTCCTACGAGCAGTACTTC
CDR3 protein: CSVDWGSYEQYF

J gene: TRBJ1-5
D gene: TRBD1
clone size: NA
V gene: TRBV20-1
CDR3 DNA: TGCAGTGCTACAGGACAGGGTGTTCAGCCCCAGCATTTT
CDR3 protein: CSATGQGVQPQHF

J gene: TRBJ2-5
D gene: NA
clone size: NA
V gene: TRBV20-1
CDR3 DNA: TGCAGTGCCCCAGTCTTGGGCATCCAAGAGACCCAGTACTTC
CDR3 protein: CSAPVLGIQETQYF

J gene: TRBJ2-1
D gene: TRBD2
clone size: few
V gene: TRBV20-1
CDR3 DNA: TGCAGTGCTACCCTAGCGGGAGGGTACAATGAGCAGTTCTTC
CDR3 protein: CSATLAGGYNEQFF

J gene: TRBJ2-5
D gene: TRBD1
clone size: NA
V gene: TRBV28
CDR3 DNA: TGTGCCAGCAGGGGACAGGGCCAAGAGACCCAGTACTTC
CDR3 protein: CASRGQGQETQYF

J gene: TRBJ2-1
D gene: NA
clone size: few
V gene: TRBV7-9
CDR3 DNA: TGTGCCAGCAGCTTACTCCAGGGAGGACACAATGAGCAGTTCTTC
CDR3 protein: CASSLLQGGHNEQFF

J gene: TRBJ2-1
D gene: NA
clone size: NA
V gene: TRBV11-2
CDR3 DNA: TGTGCCAGCAGCTTAATGCCCCCGAGAGCTGGAGATGAGCAGTTCTTC
CDR3 protein: CASSLMPPRAGDEQFF

J gene: TRBJ2-1
D gene: NA
clone size: NA
V gene: TRBV24-1
CDR3 DNA: TGTGCCACCAGTGATGAAATCAGACTAATATCCTACAATGAGCAGTTCTTC
CDR3 protein: CATSDEIRLISYNEQFF

J gene: TRBJ2-3
D gene: NA
clone size: few
V gene: TRBV29-1
CDR3 DNA: TGCAGCGTTGACAGGTCCGGAGATACGCAGTATTTT
CDR3 protein: CSVDRSGDTQYF

J gene: TRBJ2-1
D gene: NA
clone size: few
V gene: TRBV5-6
CDR3 DNA: TGTGCCAGCAGCTTAACCCCCGGTGGGTACAATGAGCAGTTCTTC
CDR3 protein: CASSLTPGGYNEQFF

J gene: TRBJ2-7
D gene: NA
clone size: few
V gene: TRBV20-1
CDR3 DNA: TGCAGTGCTAGAGATCGATTAAGGGGGAGAACCTACGAGCAGTACTTC
CDR3 protein: CSARDRLRGRTYEQYF

J gene: TRBJ2-1
D gene: NA
clone size: few
V gene: TRBV2
CDR3 DNA: TGTGCCAGCAGTGGGGACATACTTAGCTCCTACAATGAGCAGTTCTTC
CDR3 protein: CASSGDILSSYNEQFF

J gene: TRBJ2-5
D gene: NA
clone size: NA
V gene: TRBV29-1
CDR3 DNA: TGCAGCGTTGAAATTGGGGGAGTCCCCGGAGAGACCCAGTACTTC
CDR3 protein: CSVEIGGVPGETQYF

J gene: TRBJ1-1
D gene: NA
clone size: NA
V gene: TRBV12-3/TRBV12-4
CDR3 DNA: TGTGCCAGCAGTCAATTTACAGGGCCCGCTGAAGCTTTCTTT
CDR3 protein: CASSQFTGPAEAFF

J gene: TRBJ1-4
D gene: NA
clone size: NA
V gene: TRBV28
CDR3 DNA: TGTGCCAGCAGTTTTAAGGGGGCAACTAATGAAAAACTGTTTTTT
CDR3 protein: CASSFKGATNEKLFF

J gene: TRBJ1-5
D gene: NA
clone size: NA
V gene: TRBV6-1
CDR3 DNA: TGTGCCAGCCATTCTGCCCAGGGATCGTATCAGCCCCAGCATTTT
CDR3 protein: CASHSAQGSYQPQHF

J gene: TRBJ1-2
D gene: NA
clone size: NA
V gene: TRBV4-2
CDR3 DNA: TGTGCCAGCCGCGGGAACAGCGGGTCACGCCGTGCTAACTATGGCTACACCTTC
CDR3 protein: CASRGNSGSRRANYGYTF

J gene: TRBJ1-1
D gene: NA
clone size: NA
V gene: TRBV15
CDR3 DNA: TGTGCCACCAGCGGGGGGGCAGGGATGAACACTGAAGCTTTCTTT
CDR3 protein: CATSGGAGMNTEAFF

J gene: TRBJ2-5
D gene: TRBD2
clone size: NA
V gene: TRBV6-1
CDR3 DNA: TGTGCCAGCAGTGAAACGGGACTAGGAGAGACCCAGTACTTC
CDR3 protein: CASSETGLGETQYF

J gene: TRBJ1-2
D gene: TRBD1
clone size: NA
V gene: TRBV7-2
CDR3 DNA: TGTGCCAGCAGTCTAGACAGGGGAGGCGGCTACACCTTC
CDR3 protein: CASSLDRGGGYTF

J gene: TRBJ2-3
D gene: TRBD2
clone size: NA
V gene: TRBV7-2
CDR3 DNA: TGTGCCAGCAGGCGCTGGGATGGGGGGGAGCCCACAGATACGCAGTATTTT
CDR3 protein: CASRRWDGGEPTDTQYF

J gene: TRBJ1-5
D gene: NA
clone size: once
V gene: TRBV20-1
CDR3 DNA: TGCAGTGCGCCGGCGCCGAGCGTCCTTAGCAATCAGCCCCAGCATTTT
CDR3 protein: CSAPAPSVLSNQPQHF

J gene: TRBJ2-5
D gene: TRBD2
clone size: few
V gene: TRBV7-9
CDR3 DNA: TGTGCCAGCAGCAGATCACGACTAGCCCAAACCATGCCCCAAGAGACCCAGTACTTC
CDR3 protein: CASSRSRLAQTMPQETQYF

J gene: TRBJ2-1
D gene: NA
clone size: NA
V gene: TRBV7-9
CDR3 DNA: TGTGCCTGCGCCTCCAATGTCGGGTATGAGCAGTTCTTC
CDR3 protein: CACASNVGYEQFF

J gene: TRBJ2-1
D gene: TRBD2
clone size: NA
V gene: TRBV10-3
CDR3 DNA: TGTGCCATCAGTGAGCAAGGACCGGGGGGAAGCAATGAGCAGTTCTTC
CDR3 protein: CAISEQGPGGSNEQFF

J gene: TRBJ1-2
D gene: TRBD1
clone size: NA
V gene: TRBV28
CDR3 DNA: TGTGCCAGCAGTAGACAGGGGGCAGGTTTTGGCTACACCTTC
CDR3 protein: CASSRQGAGFGYTF

J gene: TRBJ1-2
D gene: NA
clone size: few
V gene: TRBV20-1
CDR3 DNA: TGCAGTGCTAGACTACGGGGTCGGGGGTATGGCTACACCTTC
CDR3 protein: CSARLRGRGYGYTF

J gene: TRBJ2-6
D gene: NA
clone size: few
V gene: TRBV27
CDR3 DNA: TGTGCCAGCAGTTTGGACAGCGCCCAGTCTGGGGCCAACGTCCTGACTTTC
CDR3 protein: CASSLDSAQSGANVLTF

J gene: TRBJ2-7
D gene: NA
clone size: NA
V gene: TRBV28
CDR3 DNA: TGTGCCAGCAGTTTACGGGCGAGCTCCTACGAGCAGTACTTC
CDR3 protein: CASSLRASSYEQYF

J gene: TRBJ1-5
D gene: NA
clone size: NA
V gene: TRBV29-1
CDR3 DNA: TGCAGCGTTGGTACAGATTCGAGCGGCAATCAGCCCCAGCATTTT
CDR3 protein: CSVGTDSSGNQPQHF

J gene: TRBJ1-4
D gene: NA
clone size: NA
V gene: TRBV7-2
CDR3 DNA: TGTGCCAGCACCGCGGGGTGGGGGGGGAATGAAAAACTGTTTTTT
CDR3 protein: CASTAGWGGNEKLFF

J gene: TRBJ2-7
D gene: NA
clone size: once
V gene: TRBV4-1
CDR3 DNA: TGCGCCAGCAGCCAGGGGGGACGAGAGCAGTACTTC
CDR3 protein: CASSQGGREQYF

J gene: TRBJ2-1
D gene: NA
clone size: NA
V gene: TRBV29-1
CDR3 DNA: TGCAGCGTTGACCCTATGGGACTTAACAATGAGCAGTTCTTC
CDR3 protein: CSVDPMGLNNEQFF

J gene: TRBJ2-1
D gene: NA
clone size: NA
V gene: TRBV28
CDR3 DNA: TGTGCCAGCTGTGGCGGGTTAGAAAACAATGAGCAGTTCTTC
CDR3 protein: CASCGGLENNEQFF

J gene: TRBJ1-5
D gene: NA
clone size: many
V gene: TRBV5-1
CDR3 DNA: TGCGCCAGCAGCCCGGAGGGGGATCAGCCCCAGCATTTT
CDR3 protein: CASSPEGDQPQHF

J gene: TRBJ1-1
D gene: NA
clone size: NA
V gene: TRBV4-1
CDR3 DNA: TGCGCCAGCAGCCTCAGGAGGGGGTTTTGGACTGAAGCTTTCTTT
CDR3 protein: CASSLRRGFWTEAFF

J gene: TRBJ2-3
D gene: NA
clone size: NA
V gene: TRBV13
CDR3 DNA: TGTGCCAGCAGTCCCTATAGCACATATACGCAGTATTTT
CDR3 protein: CASSPYSTYTQYF

J gene: TRBJ2-5
D gene: TRBD2
clone size: few
V gene: TRBV6-4
CDR3 DNA: TGTGCCAGCAGTGACTCGTGGAGCGGGAGGGTGTTGGGTGAGACCCAGTACTTC
CDR3 protein: CASSDSWSGRVLGETQYF

J gene: TRBJ1-2
D gene: TRBD1
clone size: few
V gene: TRBV6-5
CDR3 DNA: TGTGCCAGCAGCTCAGACAGGGTCTATGGCTACACCTTC
CDR3 protein: CASSSDRVYGYTF

J gene: TRBJ2-7
D gene: NA
clone size: NA
V gene: TRBV6-1
CDR3 DNA: TGTGCCAGCAGCCCCGGTCCTAGCGAAGCGACGTACGAGCAGTACTTC
CDR3 protein: CASSPGPSEATYEQYF

J gene: TRBJ2-3
D gene: NA
clone size: few
V gene: TRBV4-3
CDR3 DNA: TGCGCCAGCAGCCAAGATCTAATAGCGGGACAGTACACAGATACGCAGTATTTT
CDR3 protein: CASSQDLIAGQYTDTQYF

J gene: TRBJ2-3
D gene: NA
clone size: few
V gene: TRBV6-5
CDR3 DNA: TGTGCCAGCAGTTACGACGGGGGCGGTACGCAGTATTTT
CDR3 protein: CASSYDGGGTQYF

J gene: TRBJ2-5
D gene: NA
clone size: NA
V gene: TRBV7-2
CDR3 DNA: TGTGCCAGCAGCTTTACAGGGAGAGGCCAAGAGACCCAGTACTTC
CDR3 protein: CASSFTGRGQETQYF

J gene: TRBJ2-7
D gene: TRBD1
clone size: NA
V gene: TRBV7-2
CDR3 DNA: TGTGCCAGCAGCTCGGGGGGACAGGGGGCCTACGAGCAGTACTTC
CDR3 protein: CASSSGGQGAYEQYF

J gene: TRBJ2-1
D gene: NA
clone size: few
V gene: TRBV29-1
CDR3 DNA: TGCAGCGTTGCGGAAGTCCCCTTTTTCTACAATGAGCAGTTCTTC
CDR3 protein: CSVAEVPFFYNEQFF

J gene: TRBJ2-5
D gene: TRBD1
clone size: NA
V gene: TRBV5-1
CDR3 DNA: TGCGCCAGCAGCGTACAGGGGGCCCAAGAGACCCAGTACTTC
CDR3 protein: CASSVQGAQETQYF

J gene: TRBJ2-1
D gene: TRBD1
clone size: few
V gene: TRBV7-8
CDR3 DNA: TGTGCCAGCAGCCCCCGGGACAGGGAATGGAATGAGCAGTTCTTC
CDR3 protein: CASSPRDREWNEQFF

J gene: TRBJ2-3
D gene: TRBD2
clone size: few
V gene: TRBV5-1
CDR3 DNA: TGCGCCAGCAGCTTGGGCCGACTAGCGGACGCAGATACGCAGTATTTT
CDR3 protein: CASSLGRLADADTQYF

J gene: TRBJ2-3
D gene: TRBD2
clone size: once
V gene: TRBV4-3
CDR3 DNA: TGCGCCAGCAGCCGGACCCCCTTCGGAGGACTAGCGGGAGTGGATACGCAGTATTTT
CDR3 protein: CASSRTPFGGLAGVDTQYF

J gene: TRBJ1-5
D gene: TRBD1
clone size: NA
V gene: TRBV29-1
CDR3 DNA: TGCAGCGTTGGACAGGGGGAGTTTCAGCCCCAGCATTTT
CDR3 protein: CSVGQGEFQPQHF

J gene: TRBJ2-7
D gene: NA
clone size: NA
V gene: TRBV7-9
CDR3 DNA: TGTGCCAGCAGCTACCAGGGATACGAGCAGTACTTC
CDR3 protein: CASSYQGYEQYF

J gene: TRBJ2-3
D gene: TRBD1
clone size: NA
V gene: TRBV10-3
CDR3 DNA: TGTGCCATCAGTCCATCCCTCTCGGGACAGGGCACAGATACGCAGTATTTT
CDR3 protein: CAISPSLSGQGTDTQYF